This T cell receptor (beta chain) emerged from a study of blood T cell repertoires in COVID-19. In germline, CDR1 is SGHVS, CDR2 FQNEAQ. The V and J ends lost 1 base and 0 bases respectively, with 10 bases between them. The length of the CDR3 is 17 residues. Clinical histories supplied by participants themselves formed the basis of cohort assignment. Study processing details: Amplification of reference gene primers was used by the study to estimate nucleated cell counts. Libraries were prepared by immunoSEQ multiplex PCR; TCRdb keeps only in-frame clonotypes and omits some of them. For V, J and clone size, that table is used; D and trimming come from the DNA. The sample gives approximately 400,000 clones, approximately 87% of which show up once; 1.3% is in the top ten.

The receptor comes from a man younger than 45 who had recovered from COVID-19. The V gene is TRBV7-8, the J gene TRBJ2-6; no firm D call. The sample comprised PBMCs or T cells enriched from blood (not recorded which). The CDR3 sequence: CASSLVTVISGANVLTF. The CDR3 DNA follows: TGTGCCAGCAGCTTAGTAACGGTTATCTCTGGGGCCAACGTCCTGACTTTC.